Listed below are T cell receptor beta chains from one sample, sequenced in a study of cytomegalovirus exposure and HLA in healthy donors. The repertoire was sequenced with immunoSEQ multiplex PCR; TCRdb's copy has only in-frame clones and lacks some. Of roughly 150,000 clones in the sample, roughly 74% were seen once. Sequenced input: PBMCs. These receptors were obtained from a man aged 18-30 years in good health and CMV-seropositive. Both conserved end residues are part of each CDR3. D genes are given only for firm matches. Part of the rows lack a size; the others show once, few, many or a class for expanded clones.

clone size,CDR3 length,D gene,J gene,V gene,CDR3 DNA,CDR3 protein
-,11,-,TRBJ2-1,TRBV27,TGTGCCAGCAGGAGGGCCAATGAGCAGTTCTTC,CASRRANEQFF
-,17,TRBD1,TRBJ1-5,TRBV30,TGTGCCTGGAGTTACCGTCCAGGGACAGGGGGCAATCAGCCCCAGCATTTT,CAWSYRPGTGGNQPQHF
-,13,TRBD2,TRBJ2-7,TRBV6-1,TGTGCCACCCTACTAGCGGGAGGATACGAGCAGTACTTC,CATLLAGGYEQYF
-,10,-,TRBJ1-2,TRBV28,TGTGCCAGCAGCCTCTATGGCTACACCTTC,CASSLYGYTF
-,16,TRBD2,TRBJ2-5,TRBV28,TGTGCCAGCAGTCACCCCCAACTAGCGGGAGAAGAGACCCAGTACTTC,CASSHPQLAGEETQYF
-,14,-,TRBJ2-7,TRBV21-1,TGTGCCAGCAGCAAAGGTCCCCAAATGTGCGAGCAGTACTTC,CASSKGPQMCEQYF
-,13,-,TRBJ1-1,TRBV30,TGTGCCTGGAAGAATAACTGGAACACTGAAGCTTTCTTT,CAWKNNWNTEAFF
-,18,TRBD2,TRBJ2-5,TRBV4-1,TGCGCCAGCAGCCAAGAGGAGGGGACTAGCGGAGAGCAAGAGACCCAGTACTTC,CASSQEEGTSGEQETQYF
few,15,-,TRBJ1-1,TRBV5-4,TGTGCCAGCAGCCCGGCCGTAGGGGTGGAAACTGAAGCTTTCTTT,CASSPAVGVETEAFF
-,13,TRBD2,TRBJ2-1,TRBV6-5,TGTGCCAGCAGTTACCGGGGGGTAGATGAGCAGTTCTTC,CASSYRGVDEQFF
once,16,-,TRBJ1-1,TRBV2,TGTGCCAGCAGCGTTGCGGTCGGGACTCTGAACACTGAAGCTTTCTTT,CASSVAVGTLNTEAFF
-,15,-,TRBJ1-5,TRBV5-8,TGTGCCAGCAGCTTAGGGGACACGGGGAATCAGCCCCAGCATTTT,CASSLGDTGNQPQHF
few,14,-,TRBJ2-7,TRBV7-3,TGTGCCAGCAGCTTACAGGGGTTGACCTACGAGCAGTACTTC,CASSLQGLTYEQYF
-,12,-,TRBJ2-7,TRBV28,TGTGCCAGCAGTTTAAGGGGCTACGAGCAGTACTTC,CASSLRGYEQYF
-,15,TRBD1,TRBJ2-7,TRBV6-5,TGTGCCAGCAGTTACACCTGGACAGGGGCCGGGGAGCAGTACTTC,CASSYTWTGAGEQYF
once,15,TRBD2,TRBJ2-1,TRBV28,TGTGCCAGCAGTTTATGGACTAGCGTCAACAATGAGCAGTTCTTC,CASSLWTSVNNEQFF
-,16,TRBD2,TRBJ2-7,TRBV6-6,TGTGCCAGCAGTTCTGTGGCTAGCGGGAACCGCTACGAGCAGTACTTC,CASSSVASGNRYEQYF
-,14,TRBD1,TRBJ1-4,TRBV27,TGTGCCAGCAGTACCCGGGACAGGCCCGGAAAACTGTTTTTT,CASSTRDRPGKLFF
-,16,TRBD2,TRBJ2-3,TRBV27,TGTGCCAGCAGTTCCCACTCGCGGGAGGGCTCAGATACGCAGTATTTT,CASSSHSREGSDTQYF
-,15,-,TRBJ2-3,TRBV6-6,TGTGCCAGCACAAATGGGGGCGAAGGCACAGATACGCAGTATTTT,CASTNGGEGTDTQYF
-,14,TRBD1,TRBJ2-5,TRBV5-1,TGCGCCAGCAGCTCGGGACAGCCAGGTGGGACCCAGTACTTC,CASSSGQPGGTQYF
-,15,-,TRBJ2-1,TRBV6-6,TGTGCCAGCAGCCAACCCGGACAGCGAGGGGATGAGCAGTTCTTC,CASSQPGQRGDEQFF
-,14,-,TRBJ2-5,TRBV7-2,TGTGCCAGCAGCTTAAGACACATACTAGAGACCCAGTACTTC,CASSLRHILETQYF
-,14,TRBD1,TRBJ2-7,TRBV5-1,TGCGCCAGCAGCGCCTCAGGGGGTGGATACGAGCAGTACTTC,CASSASGGGYEQYF